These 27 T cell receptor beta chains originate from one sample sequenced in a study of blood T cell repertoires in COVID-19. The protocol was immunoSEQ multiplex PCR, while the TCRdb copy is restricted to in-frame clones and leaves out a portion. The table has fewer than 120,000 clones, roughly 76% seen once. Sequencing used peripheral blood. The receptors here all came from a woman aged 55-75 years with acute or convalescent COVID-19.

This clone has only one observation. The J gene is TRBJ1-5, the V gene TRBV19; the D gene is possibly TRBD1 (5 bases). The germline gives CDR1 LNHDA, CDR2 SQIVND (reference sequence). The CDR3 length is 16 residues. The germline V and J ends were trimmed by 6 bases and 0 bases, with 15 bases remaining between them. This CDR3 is CASRSSWRGSNQPQHF. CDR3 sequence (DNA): TGTGCCAGTAGATCTTCTTGGAGGGGTAGCAATCAGCCCCAGCATTTT.

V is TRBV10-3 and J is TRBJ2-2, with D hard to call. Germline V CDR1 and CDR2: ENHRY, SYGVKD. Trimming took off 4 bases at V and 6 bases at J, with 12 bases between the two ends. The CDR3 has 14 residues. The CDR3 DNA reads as TGTGCCATCAGTGCTATTGGGCCCTCCGGGGAGCTGTTTTTT. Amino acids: CAISAIGPSGELFF.

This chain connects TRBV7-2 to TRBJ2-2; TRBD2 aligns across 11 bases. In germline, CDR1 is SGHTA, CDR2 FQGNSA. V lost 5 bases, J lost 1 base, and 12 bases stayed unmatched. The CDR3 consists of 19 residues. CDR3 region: CASSPRGLAGGRNTGELFF. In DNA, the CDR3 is TGTGCCAGCAGCCCCAGGGGCCTAGCGGGGGGCCGGAACACCGGGGAGCTGTTTTTT.

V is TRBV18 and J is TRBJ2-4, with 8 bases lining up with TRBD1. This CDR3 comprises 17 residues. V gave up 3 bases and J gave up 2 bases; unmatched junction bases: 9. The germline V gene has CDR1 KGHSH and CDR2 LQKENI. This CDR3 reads CASSPTVDRGSKNIQYF. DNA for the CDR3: TGTGCCAGCTCACCTACTGTAGACAGGGGTTCCAAAAACATTCAGTACTTC. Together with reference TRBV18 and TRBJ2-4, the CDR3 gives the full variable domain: NAGVMQNPRHLVRRRGQEARLRCSPMKGHSHVYWYRQLPEEGLKFMVYLQKENIIDESGMPKERFSAEFPKEGPSILRIQQVVRGDSAAYFCASSPTVDRGSKNIQYFGAGTRLSVL.

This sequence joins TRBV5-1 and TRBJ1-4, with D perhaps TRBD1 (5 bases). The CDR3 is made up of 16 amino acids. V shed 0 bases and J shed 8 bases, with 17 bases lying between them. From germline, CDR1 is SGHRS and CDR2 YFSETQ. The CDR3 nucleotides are TGCGCCAGCAGCTTGGCCCCGAGCGGGGCCGGAGAAAAACTGTTTTTT. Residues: CASSLAPSGAGEKLFF.

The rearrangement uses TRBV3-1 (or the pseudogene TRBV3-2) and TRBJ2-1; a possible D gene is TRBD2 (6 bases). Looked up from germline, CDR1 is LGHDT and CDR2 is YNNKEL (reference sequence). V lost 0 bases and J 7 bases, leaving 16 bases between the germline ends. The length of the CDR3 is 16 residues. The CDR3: CASSQEGGAEGNEQFF. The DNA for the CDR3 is TGTGCCAGCAGCCAAGAAGGCGGGGCTGAAGGGAATGAGCAGTTCTTC.

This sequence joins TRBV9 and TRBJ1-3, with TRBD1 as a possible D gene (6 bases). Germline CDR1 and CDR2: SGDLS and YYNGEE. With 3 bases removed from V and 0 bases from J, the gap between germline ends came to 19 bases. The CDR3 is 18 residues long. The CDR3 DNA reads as TGTGCCAGCAGCGGCGGACCGAACAGGGCTCTCTCTGGAAACACCATATATTTT. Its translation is CASSGGPNRALSGNTIYF.

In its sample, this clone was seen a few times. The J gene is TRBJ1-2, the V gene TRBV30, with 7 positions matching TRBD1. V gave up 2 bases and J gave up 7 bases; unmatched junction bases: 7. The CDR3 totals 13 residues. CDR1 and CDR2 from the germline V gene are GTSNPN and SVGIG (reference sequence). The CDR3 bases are TGTGCCTGGAGTCCCGGACAGGTCGGTGGCTACACCTTC. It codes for CAWSPGQVGGYTF.

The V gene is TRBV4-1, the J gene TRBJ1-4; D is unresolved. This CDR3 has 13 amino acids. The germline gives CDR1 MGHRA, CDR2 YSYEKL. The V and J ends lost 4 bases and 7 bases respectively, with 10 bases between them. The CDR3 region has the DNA TGCGCCAGCAGCCTTGGGCTCGGTGAAAAACTGTTTTTT. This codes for CASSLGLGEKLFF.

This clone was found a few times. The CDR3 sequence: CASSLQGSGNTIYF. CDR3 coding DNA: TGTGCCAGCAGCTTGCAGGGTTCTGGAAACACCATATATTTT. V usage is TRBV7-2 and J usage is TRBJ1-3; a weak D match, TRBD1 (5 bases). This CDR3 is 14 amino acids long. CDR1 is SGHTA and CDR2 is FQGNSA in the germline V gene. V was trimmed by 3 bases and J by 1 base, leaving 7 bases between them.

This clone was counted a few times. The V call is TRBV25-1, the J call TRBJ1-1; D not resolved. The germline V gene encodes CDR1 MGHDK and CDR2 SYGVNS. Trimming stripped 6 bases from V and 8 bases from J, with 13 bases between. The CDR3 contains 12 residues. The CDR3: CASRPNRGEAFF. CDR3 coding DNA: TGTGCCAGCAGGCCTAATCGAGGAGAAGCTTTCTTT.

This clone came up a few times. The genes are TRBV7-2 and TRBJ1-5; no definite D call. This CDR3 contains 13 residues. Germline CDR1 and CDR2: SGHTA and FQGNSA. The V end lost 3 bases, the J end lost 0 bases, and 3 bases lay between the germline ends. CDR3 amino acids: CASSFSSNQPQHF. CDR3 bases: TGTGCCAGCAGCTTTAGTAGCAATCAGCCCCAGCATTTT.

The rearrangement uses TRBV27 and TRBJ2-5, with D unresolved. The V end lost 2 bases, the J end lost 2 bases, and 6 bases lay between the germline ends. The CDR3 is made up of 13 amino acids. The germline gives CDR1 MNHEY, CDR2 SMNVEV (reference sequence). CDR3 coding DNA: TGTGCCAGCAGTTTAATGAGGCAAGAGACCCAGTACTTC. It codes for CASSLMRQETQYF.

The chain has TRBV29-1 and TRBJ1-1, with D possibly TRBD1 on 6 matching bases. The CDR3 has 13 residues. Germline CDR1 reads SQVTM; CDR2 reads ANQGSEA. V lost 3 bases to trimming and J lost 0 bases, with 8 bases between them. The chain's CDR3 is CSVEGQMNTEAFF. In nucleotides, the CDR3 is TGCAGCGTTGAGGGACAAATGAACACTGAAGCTTTCTTT.

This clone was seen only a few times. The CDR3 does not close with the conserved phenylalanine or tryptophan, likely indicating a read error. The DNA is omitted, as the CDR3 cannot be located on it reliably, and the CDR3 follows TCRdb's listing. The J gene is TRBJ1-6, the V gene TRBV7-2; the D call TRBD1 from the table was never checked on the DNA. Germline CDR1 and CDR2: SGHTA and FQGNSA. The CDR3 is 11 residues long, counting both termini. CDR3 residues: CASSLCRGPLI.

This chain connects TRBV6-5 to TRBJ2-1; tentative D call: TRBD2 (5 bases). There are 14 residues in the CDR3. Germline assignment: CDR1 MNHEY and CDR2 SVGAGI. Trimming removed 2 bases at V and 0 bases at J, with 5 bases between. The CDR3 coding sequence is TGTGCCAGCAGTTACCGGGGCTCCTACAATGAGCAGTTCTTC. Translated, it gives CASSYRGSYNEQFF.

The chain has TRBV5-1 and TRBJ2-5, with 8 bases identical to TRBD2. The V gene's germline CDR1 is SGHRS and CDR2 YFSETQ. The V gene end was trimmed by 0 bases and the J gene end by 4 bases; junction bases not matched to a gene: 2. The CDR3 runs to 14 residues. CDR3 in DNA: TGCGCCAGCAGCTTGGGGACTAGCTCAGAGACCCAGTACTTC. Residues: CASSLGTSSETQYF.

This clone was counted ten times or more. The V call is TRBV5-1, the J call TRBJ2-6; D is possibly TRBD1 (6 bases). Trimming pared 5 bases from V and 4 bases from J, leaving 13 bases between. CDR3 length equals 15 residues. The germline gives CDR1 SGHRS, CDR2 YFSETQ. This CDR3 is CASRYSGAGANVLTF. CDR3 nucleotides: TGCGCCAGCAGATACTCAGGGGCCGGGGCCAACGTCCTGACTTTC. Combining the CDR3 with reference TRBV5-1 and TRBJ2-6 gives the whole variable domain KAGVTQTPRYLIKTRGQQVTLSCSPISGHRSVSWYQQTPGQGLQFLFEYFSETQRNKGNFPGRFSGRQFSNSRSEMNVSTLELGDSALYLCASRYSGAGANVLTFGAGSRLTVL.

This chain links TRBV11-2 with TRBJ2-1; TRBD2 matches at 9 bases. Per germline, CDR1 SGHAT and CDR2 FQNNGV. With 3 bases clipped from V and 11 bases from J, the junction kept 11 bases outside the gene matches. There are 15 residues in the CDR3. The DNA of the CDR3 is TGTGCCAGCAGCTTTGGCGGGGGGGCTTTTCAAAAGCAGTTCTTC. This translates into CASSFGGGAFQKQFF. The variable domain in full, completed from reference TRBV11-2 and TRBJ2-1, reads EAGVAQSPRYKIIEKRQSVAFWCNPISGHATLYWYQQILGQGPKLLIQFQNNGVVDDSQLPKDRFSAERLKGVDSTLKIQPAKLEDSAVYLCASSFGGGAFQKQFFGPGTRLTVL.

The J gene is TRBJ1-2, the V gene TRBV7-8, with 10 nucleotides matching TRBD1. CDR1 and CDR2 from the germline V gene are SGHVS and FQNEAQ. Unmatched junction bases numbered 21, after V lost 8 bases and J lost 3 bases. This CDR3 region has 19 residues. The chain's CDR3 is CASFSLKRQGASPHYGYTF. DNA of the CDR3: TGTGCCAGCTTCTCGCTTAAAAGACAGGGGGCGTCCCCCCACTATGGCTACACCTTC. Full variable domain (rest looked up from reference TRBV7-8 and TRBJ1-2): GAGVSQSPRYKVAKRGQDVALRCDPISGHVSLFWYQQALGQGPEFLTYFQNEAQLDKSGLPSDRFFAERPEGSVSTLKIQRTQQEDSAVYLCASFSLKRQGASPHYGYTFGSGTRLTVV.

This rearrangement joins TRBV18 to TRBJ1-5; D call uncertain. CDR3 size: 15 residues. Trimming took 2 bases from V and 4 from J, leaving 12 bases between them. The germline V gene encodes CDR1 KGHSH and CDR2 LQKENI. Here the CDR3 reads CASSPSGNRNQPQHF. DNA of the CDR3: TGTGCCAGCTCACCATCGGGGAATCGTAATCAGCCCCAGCATTTT.

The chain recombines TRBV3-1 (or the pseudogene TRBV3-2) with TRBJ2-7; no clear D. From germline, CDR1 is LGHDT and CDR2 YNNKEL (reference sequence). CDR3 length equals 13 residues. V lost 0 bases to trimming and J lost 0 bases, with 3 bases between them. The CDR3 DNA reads TGTGCCAGCAGCCAAGACTTCTCCTACGAGCAGTACTTC. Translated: CASSQDFSYEQYF.

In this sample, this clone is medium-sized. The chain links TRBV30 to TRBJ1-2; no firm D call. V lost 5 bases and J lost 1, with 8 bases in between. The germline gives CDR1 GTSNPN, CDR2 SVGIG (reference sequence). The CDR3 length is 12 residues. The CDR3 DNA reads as TGTGCCTGGCAACATGATAACTATGGCTACACCTTC. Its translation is CAWQHDNYGYTF.

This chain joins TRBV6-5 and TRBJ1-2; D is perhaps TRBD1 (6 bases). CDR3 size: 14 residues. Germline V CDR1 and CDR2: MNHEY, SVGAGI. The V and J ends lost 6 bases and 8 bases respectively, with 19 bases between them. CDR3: CASRKPGQLYGYTF. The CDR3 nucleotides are TGTGCCAGCAGGAAACCGGGACAACTTTACGGCTACACCTTC.

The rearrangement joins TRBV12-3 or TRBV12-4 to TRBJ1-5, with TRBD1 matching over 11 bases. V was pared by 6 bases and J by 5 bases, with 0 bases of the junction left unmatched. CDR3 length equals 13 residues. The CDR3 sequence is CASRGQGDQPQHF. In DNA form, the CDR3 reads TGTGCCAGCAGGGGACAGGGGGATCAGCCCCAGCATTTT.

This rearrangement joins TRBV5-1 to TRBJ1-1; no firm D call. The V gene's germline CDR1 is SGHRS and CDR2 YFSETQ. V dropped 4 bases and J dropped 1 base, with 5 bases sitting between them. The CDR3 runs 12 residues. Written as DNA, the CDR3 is TGCGCCAGCAGCGAACAGAACACTGAAGCTTTCTTT. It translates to CASSEQNTEAFF.

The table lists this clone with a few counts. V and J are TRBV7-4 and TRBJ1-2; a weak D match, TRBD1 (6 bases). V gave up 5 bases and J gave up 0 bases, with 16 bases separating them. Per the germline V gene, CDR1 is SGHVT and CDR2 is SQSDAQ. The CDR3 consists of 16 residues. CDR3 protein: CASSIWQDRSNYGYTF. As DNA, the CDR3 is TGTGCCAGCAGCATATGGCAGGACAGATCTAACTATGGCTACACCTTC.